This T cell receptor beta chain derives from a study of blood T cell repertoires in COVID-19. Assay: immunoSEQ multiplex PCR; the TCRdb copy retains only in-frame clones and omits some. The sample lists about 34,000 clones, more than 60% occurring once. J gave up 4 bases and V 7 bases, and 9 bases lay outside the gene matches. The CDR3 runs to 14 residues. Germline assignment: CDR1 SEHNR and CDR2 FQNEAQ (reference sequence). This sequence joins TRBV7-9 and TRBJ2-5; 7 bases match TRBD2. Material for sequencing was peripheral blood. The TCR comes from an elderly man with active or convalescent COVID-19. The CDR3 region is CASNHNGGGETQYF. Here the CDR3 DNA reads TGTGCCAGCAACCATAATGGGGGGGGAGAGACCCAGTACTTC.